A single sample gave rise to the 19 T cell receptor beta chains below, sequenced in a study of blood T cell repertoires in COVID-19. Profiling relied on immunoSEQ multiplex PCR, and the TCRdb table lists in-frame clones only, not all of them. This sample has 220,000 or so clones, with about 93% found just once. Sequencing was performed on peripheral blood. The receptors here all came from a man aged 55 to 70 with COVID-19, enrolled during active disease.

The gene calls are TRBV5-6 and TRBJ1-1, with D unclear. CDR3 length equals 13 residues. The ends were cut back, 4 bases at V and 1 base at J, with 8 bases in the middle. The V gene's germline CDR1 is SGHDT and CDR2 YYEEEE. The CDR3 loop reads CASSGRKNTEAFF. The CDR3 DNA reads TGTGCCAGCAGCGGCCGCAAGAACACTGAAGCTTTCTTT.

This clone was observed a few times. The V call is TRBV19, the J call TRBJ1-6; 7 positions agree with TRBD1. Germline CDR1 reads LNHDA; CDR2 reads SQIVND (reference sequence). Unmatched junction bases numbered 10, after V lost 7 bases and J lost 7 bases. The CDR3 has 15 amino acids. The CDR3 sequence is CASNVGGQINSPLHF. The CDR3 DNA sequence: TGTGCCAGTAACGTTGGGGGACAGATAAATTCACCCCTCCACTTT.

The chain recombines TRBV5-6 with TRBJ2-1, with 8 bases aligning to TRBD2. Germline V lookup: CDR1 SGHDT, CDR2 YYEEEE. The CDR3 covers 17 residues. V trimming: 4 bases; J trimming: 1 base; junction bases outside the gene matches: 10. CDR3 nucleotide sequence: TGTGCCAGCAGCCCGACTCGGGGGGGAGGGTCCTACAATGAGCAGTTCTTC. This gives the protein CASSPTRGGGSYNEQFF.

For this clone: At one boundary the junction diverges from the germline segment, which might be a read error. This chain connects TRBV6-5 to TRBJ2-7; D remains unclear. Germline loops: CDR1 MNHEY, CDR2 SVGAGI. The CDR3 has 15 amino acids. The CDR3 sequence: CASSYDGRRSSEQYF. The CDR3 bases are TGTGCCAGCAGTTACGACGGTCGGCGGTCCTCCGAGCAGTACTTC.

The chain carries TRBV27 and TRBJ1-2; the D is unclear. Trimming shortened V by 4 bases and J by 5 bases, and 14 bases separated the two germline ends. CDR1 and CDR2 from the germline V gene are MNHEY and SMNVEV (reference sequence). The CDR3 extends over 14 amino acids. The CDR3 is CASSSAGVRYGYTF. CDR3 nucleotide sequence: TGTGCCAGCAGTTCCGCGGGAGTAAGATATGGCTACACCTTC.

The count of this clone is one. The genes are TRBV7-2 and TRBJ1-1; TRBD1 is a possible D gene (6 bases). V lost 5 bases, J lost 1 base, and 11 bases lay in between. The CDR3 has 14 amino acids. Germline values: CDR1 SGHTA, CDR2 FQGNSA. The CDR3 DNA sequence: TGTGCCAGCAGCGCCGCGACAGGGAACACTGAAGCTTTCTTT. Amino acids: CASSAATGNTEAFF.

The chain is built from TRBV4-2 and TRBJ1-3; D remains unclear. Per the germline V gene, CDR1 is LGHNA and CDR2 is YNFKEQ. Trimming cost V 1 base and J 3 bases, with 4 bases left between them. The CDR3 has 13 residues. CDR3 residues: CASSQVSGNTIYF. CDR3 DNA sequence: TGTGCCAGCAGCCAAGTGAGTGGAAACACCATATATTTT.

The chain is built from TRBV2 and TRBJ1-5; possible D gene TRBD1, 5 bases. Trimming removed 5 bases from V and 0 bases from J, with 8 bases in between. Germline V CDR1 and CDR2: SNHLY, FYNNEI. This CDR3 contains 14 residues. The CDR3 sequence: CASSFDSSNQPQHF. CDR3 bases: TGTGCCAGCAGTTTTGACAGTAGCAATCAGCCCCAGCATTTT.

The chain is built from TRBV5-1 and TRBJ2-7; 12 nucleotides agree with TRBD2. CDR1 and CDR2 from the germline V gene are SGHRS and YFSETQ. The CDR3 has 16 residues. Trimming took 0 bases from V and 6 from J; bases not matched to a gene: 7. The CDR3 loop reads CASSLGATSGSGEQYF. For the CDR3, the DNA is TGCGCCAGCAGCTTGGGGGCGACTAGCGGGAGTGGCGAGCAGTACTTC.

This chain connects TRBV4-1 to TRBJ2-1, with D tentatively TRBD1 (5 bases). Per the germline V gene, CDR1 is MGHRA and CDR2 is YSYEKL. This CDR3 has 16 residues. V lost 0 bases to trimming and J lost 3 bases, with 12 bases between them. The CDR3 nucleotides are TGCGCCAGCAGCCAAGACGCCGCAGGGTACTACAATGAGCAGTTCTTC. It codes for CASSQDAAGYYNEQFF.

This clone was observed once. This chain uses TRBV7-9 with TRBJ2-4; 8 bases align to TRBD1. The CDR3 is made up of 13 amino acids. CDR1 and CDR2 (germline): SEHNR, FQNEAQ (reference sequence). After removal of 5 bases from V and 12 bases from J, the junction contained 9 bases not matched to a gene. CDR3: CASSVDRGDNQYF. The CDR3, as DNA: TGTGCCAGCAGCGTCGACAGGGGTGACAATCAGTACTTC.

The chain joins TRBV5-6 to TRBJ2-7; D might be TRBD2 (6 bases). The CDR3 covers 14 residues. With 4 bases removed from V and 1 base from J, the gap between germline ends came to 12 bases. Germline CDR1 reads SGHDT; CDR2 reads YYEEEE. CDR3 nucleotide sequence: TGTGCCAGCAGCGTATCCGGGAGTTCCTACGAGCAGTACTTC. Translating gives CASSVSGSSYEQYF.

The rearrangement links TRBV11-2 to TRBJ2-7; TRBD1 agrees at 9 bases. CDR1 and CDR2 (germline): SGHAT, FQNNGV. The length of the CDR3 is 14 residues. J lost 2 bases, V lost 3 bases, and 2 bases had no gene match. The CDR3 DNA sequence: TGTGCCAGCAGCTTGACAGGGGGAACCTACGAGCAGTACTTC. Its translation is CASSLTGGTYEQYF.

The chain couples TRBV7-2 to TRBJ1-5; D not certain. The CDR3 is 15 residues long. The ends were cut back, 2 bases at V and 3 bases at J, with 11 bases in the middle. The germline CDR1 and CDR2 sequences are SGHTA and FQGNSA. In DNA form, the CDR3 reads TGTGCCAGCAGCTTATCCCGACAAGACAATCAGCCCCAGCATTTT. Its translation: CASSLSRQDNQPQHF. Together with reference TRBV7-2 and TRBJ1-5, the CDR3 gives the full variable domain: GAGVSQSPSNKVTEKGKDVELRCDPISGHTALYWYRQSLGQGLEFLIYFQGNSAPDKSGLPSDRFSAERTGGSVSTLTIQRTQQEDSAVYLCASSLSRQDNQPQHFGDGTRLSIL.

This clone came up a few times. V usage is TRBV18 and J usage is TRBJ1-2; 8 bases map to TRBD1. The CDR3 contains 15 residues. With V trimmed by 3 bases and J by 3 bases, 6 bases remained unmatched. From germline, CDR1 is KGHSH and CDR2 LQKENI. The CDR3 DNA follows: TGTGCCAGCTCACCTGGACAGGGCTTCGACTATGGCTACACCTTC. Translation gives CASSPGQGFDYGYTF.

This chain joins TRBV6-5 and TRBJ1-1; 7 nucleotides agree with TRBD1. J gave up 7 bases and V 2 bases, and 4 bases lay outside the gene matches. Germline V gene lookup returns CDR1 MNHEY and CDR2 SVGAGI. This CDR3 spans 13 amino acids. The CDR3 loop is CASSYPGTVEAFF. The DNA for the CDR3 is TGTGCCAGCAGTTACCCAGGGACAGTTGAAGCTTTCTTT.

As to this clone: An end of the junction differs from the germline gene, which may be a read error. CDR3 loop: CASRTGQGRPRYF. CDR3 nucleotides: TGTGCCAGCAGAACAGGACAGGGGCGACCCCGTTACTTT. The chain recombines TRBV5-6 with TRBJ1-1, with TRBD1 matching over 9 bases. Germline lookup yields CDR1 SGHDT and CDR2 YYEEEE. The CDR3 runs to 13 residues.

This chain connects TRBV21-1 to TRBJ1-2. TRBV21-1 is labeled a pseudogene. The CDR3 is 16 residues long. The CDR3 coding sequence is TGTGCCAGCAGCAAAAAGACTTTGGGAGGGGACTATGGCTACACCTTC. Its translation: CASSKKTLGGDYGYTF.

This CDR3 is CASSRWSSPLHF. CDR3 DNA: TGTGCCAGCAGCCGGTGGAGTTCACCCCTCCACTTT. The chain couples TRBV3-1 (or the pseudogene TRBV3-2) to TRBJ1-6; D is unclear. Trimming stripped 4 bases from V and 9 bases from J, with 7 bases between. The CDR3 totals 12 residues. The V gene's germline CDR1 is LGHDT and CDR2 YNNKEL (reference sequence).